This T cell receptor beta chain was sequenced in a study of blood T cell repertoires in COVID-19. For the study at large: Researchers got acute and convalescent COVID-19 samples from the United States, Italy and Spain.

The table came from immunoSEQ multiplex PCR; TCRdb's copy has only in-frame clones and leaves some out. Among 26,000 or so clones listed, roughly 90% were seen once. Germline CDR1 SGHRS, CDR2 YFSETQ. V shed 0 bases, J shed 2 bases, and the junction held 4 bases outside the gene matches. This CDR3 contains 15 residues. This clonotype was obtained from a human donor in a cohort sampled during active COVID-19. The specimen sequenced was peripheral blood. This sequence joins TRBV5-1 and TRBJ2-5, with 7 bases aligning to TRBD1. CDR3 coding DNA: TGCGCCAGCAGCTTGGGGGGGACAGATCAAGAGACCCAGTACTTC. Protein product: CASSLGGTDQETQYF.